These 16 T cell receptor beta chains originate from one sample sequenced in a study of blood T cells in healthy people across ages. The authors ran a second PCR of about 7 to 11 cycles using a sample-barcoded 5' primer and a J-beta primer mix. Via MiXCR, TCRdb re-called the 5' RACE reads, giving one row per CDR3 protein. The sample gives 1.5 million to 2 million distinct CDR3 sequences, approximately 39% of which show up once; 23% is in the top ten. The sample was blood. Receptor source: a human donor in good health.

The chain couples TRBV12-3 or TRBV12-4 to TRBJ2-1; the D call may be TRBD1 or TRBD2 (6 bases each). V gave up 3 bases and J gave up 7 bases, with 16 bases separating them. The CDR3 loop spans 15 amino acids. CDR3 coding DNA: TGTGCCAGCAGTTTGGGGGCCGGGACTCTGAATGAGCAGTTCTTC. Translating gives CASSLGAGTLNEQFF.

The chain employs TRBV20-1 and TRBJ1-6, with 7 bases identical to TRBD1. In germline, CDR1 is DFQATT, CDR2 SNEGSKA (reference sequence). This CDR3 is built from 14 residues. The ends lost 6 bases at V and 4 bases at J; junction bases unmatched: 6. The CDR3 protein is CSAPGTAYNSPLHF. In DNA form, the CDR3 reads TGCAGTGCGCCAGGGACAGCGTATAATTCACCCCTCCACTTT.

The V call is TRBV6-6, the J call TRBJ2-1; tentatively, D is TRBD1 (6 bases). Germline values: CDR1 MNHNY, CDR2 SVGAGI (reference sequence). Trimming left V 0 bases short and J 6 bases short, with 9 bases between. This CDR3 is built from 14 residues. CDR3 in amino acids: CASSYSDSPNEQFF. CDR3 DNA: TGTGCCAGCAGTTACTCGGACAGTCCCAATGAGCAGTTCTTC.

V and J are TRBV5-1 and TRBJ2-1, with TRBD2 identical over 14 bases. V trimming: 6 bases; J trimming: 7 bases; junction bases outside the gene matches: 6. The CDR3 covers 15 residues. Germline V lookup: CDR1 SGHRS, CDR2 YFSETQ. The CDR3 bases are TGCGCCAGCAAGAGACTAGCGGGGGGGCAAAATGAGCAGTTCTTC. Its protein product is CASKRLAGGQNEQFF.

This clonotype was seen a handful of times. This rearrangement joins TRBV20-1 to TRBJ2-6; unclear D gene. The germline V gene has CDR1 DFQATT and CDR2 SNEGSKA (reference sequence). The CDR3 has 15 residues. V dropped 0 bases and J dropped 3 bases, with 9 bases sitting between them. CDR3 in amino acids: CSARDQRGGANVLTF. In nucleotides, the CDR3 is TGCAGTGCTAGAGATCAACGTGGTGGGGCCAACGTCCTGACTTTC.

The J gene is TRBJ1-2, the V gene TRBV28; no clear D gene. Germline loops: CDR1 MDHEN, CDR2 SYDVKM. Trimming left V 2 bases short and J 4 bases short, with 11 bases between. This CDR3 is 14 amino acids long. The DNA for the CDR3 is TGTGCCAGCAGTTTAATTTCGGCCTCCTATGGCTACACCTTC. As protein: CASSLISASYGYTF.

This clonotype showed up just a few times. The V call is TRBV7-9, the J call TRBJ2-1; no clear D. The CDR3 has 14 residues. From germline, CDR1 is SEHNR and CDR2 FQNEAQ (reference sequence). Trimming removed 3 bases from V and 5 bases from J, with 11 bases in between. DNA of the CDR3: TGTGCCAGCAGCTTCGTCGCCGGTAACAATGAGCAGTTCTTC. This sequence encodes CASSFVAGNNEQFF. The full variable domain, rest sourced from reference TRBV7-9 and TRBJ2-1, is DTGVSQNPRHKITKRGQNVTFRCDPISEHNRLYWYRQTLGQGPEFLTYFQNEAQLEKSRLLSDRFSAERPKGSFSTLEIQRTEQGDSAMYLCASSFVAGNNEQFFGPGTRLTVL.

V and J are TRBV3-1 and TRBJ1-2; D is possibly TRBD1 (6 bases). The germline gives CDR1 LGHDT, CDR2 YNNKEL (reference sequence). The V gene lost 4 bases and the J gene lost 4 bases, with 13 bases spanning the gap. The CDR3 contains 14 residues. The CDR3 loop is CASSRRGQLYGYTF. The CDR3 DNA sequence: TGTGCCAGCAGCCGCCGAGGACAGCTCTATGGCTACACCTTC.

This clonotype was counted between two and nine times. The J gene is TRBJ2-3, the V gene TRBV29-1; TRBD2 matches 7 bases. The ends lost 2 bases at V and 2 bases at J; junction bases unmatched: 4. The CDR3 spans 14 residues. The germline gives CDR1 SQVTM, CDR2 ANQGSEA. The CDR3 loop is CSVELAVNTDTQYF. The CDR3 nucleotides are TGCAGCGTTGAACTAGCGGTGAACACAGATACGCAGTATTTT.

This chain uses TRBV20-1 with TRBJ2-7; tentatively, D is TRBD1 (6 bases). The CDR3 has 14 residues. Trimming pared 3 bases from V and 7 bases from J, leaving 19 bases between. The germline V gene encodes CDR1 DFQATT and CDR2 SNEGSKA (reference sequence). CDR3 DNA: TGCAGTGCTAGGCCAGGGGCCAACCCGATGGAGCAGTACTTC. This encodes CSARPGANPMEQYF.

V gene TRBV29-1 combines with J gene TRBJ1-2; D is ambiguous. Trimming removed 3 bases at V and 6 bases at J, with 20 bases between. The CDR3 consists of 15 residues. Germline V gene lookup returns CDR1 SQVTM and CDR2 ANQGSEA. CDR3 nucleotide sequence: TGCAGCGTTGAGTTGGAAAAGAGTGGATTAAATGGCTACACCTTC. It is translated as CSVELEKSGLNGYTF.

This clonotype has just a few counts. The chain employs TRBV6-5 and TRBJ1-2, with 8 positions matching TRBD1. There are 14 residues in the CDR3. J lost 6 bases, V lost 2 bases, and 5 bases had no gene match. Germline values: CDR1 MNHEY, CDR2 SVGAGI. The CDR3 spells CASSYGADRDGYTF. As DNA, the CDR3 is TGTGCCAGCAGTTACGGGGCGGACAGGGATGGCTACACCTTC.

This sequence joins TRBV7-3 and TRBJ1-1; D is unclear. This CDR3 has 14 amino acids. The germline CDR1 and CDR2 sequences are SGHTA and FQGTGA. Trimming pared 5 bases from V and 2 bases from J, leaving 12 bases between. CDR3 in amino acids: CASSPDPTNTEAFF. The CDR3 bases are TGTGCCAGCAGCCCCGACCCAACAAACACTGAAGCTTTCTTT.

This chain joins TRBV9 and TRBJ2-7; D might be TRBD1 or TRBD2, each matching 6 bases. Germline CDR1 and CDR2: SGDLS and YYNGEE. The CDR3 is 19 residues long. The germline V and J ends were trimmed by 4 bases and 0 bases, with 26 bases remaining between them. CDR3 loop: CASSPRWGAERSASYEQYF. CDR3 DNA: TGTGCCAGCAGCCCCCGTTGGGGGGCTGAACGCTCCGCCTCCTACGAGCAGTACTTC.

The J gene is TRBJ2-5, the V gene TRBV7-9, with 8 positions matching TRBD1. Unmatched junction bases numbered 6, after V lost 5 bases and J lost 4 bases. Germline V gives CDR1 SEHNR, CDR2 FQNEAQ (reference sequence). This CDR3 region has 14 residues. CDR3 DNA: TGTGCCAGCAGCCCATGGACAGGGCCAGAGACCCAGTACTTC. This translates into CASSPWTGPETQYF.

CDR3 bases: TGTGCCAGCAGCCAAGATATACAGACGACCAACTACGAGCAGTACTTC. Amino acid sequence: CASSQDIQTTNYEQYF. This chain connects TRBV3-1 to TRBJ2-7; no definite D call. The CDR3 length is 16 residues. The V gene's germline CDR1 is LGHDT and CDR2 YNNKEL (reference sequence). The V end lost 0 bases, the J end lost 3 bases, and 15 bases lay between the germline ends.